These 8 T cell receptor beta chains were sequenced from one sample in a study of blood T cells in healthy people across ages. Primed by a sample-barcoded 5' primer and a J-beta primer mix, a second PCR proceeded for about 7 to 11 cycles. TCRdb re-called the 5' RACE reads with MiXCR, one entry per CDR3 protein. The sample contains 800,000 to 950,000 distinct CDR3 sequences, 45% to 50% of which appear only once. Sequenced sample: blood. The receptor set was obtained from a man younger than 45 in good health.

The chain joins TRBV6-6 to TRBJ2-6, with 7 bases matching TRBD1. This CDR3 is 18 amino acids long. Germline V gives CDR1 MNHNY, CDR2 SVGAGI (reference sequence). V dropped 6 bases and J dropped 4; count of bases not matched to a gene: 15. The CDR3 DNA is TGTGCCAGCAGGCCTCTAGAGGGGGCGAGAACCGGGGCCAACGTCCTGACTTTC. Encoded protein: CASRPLEGARTGANVLTF.

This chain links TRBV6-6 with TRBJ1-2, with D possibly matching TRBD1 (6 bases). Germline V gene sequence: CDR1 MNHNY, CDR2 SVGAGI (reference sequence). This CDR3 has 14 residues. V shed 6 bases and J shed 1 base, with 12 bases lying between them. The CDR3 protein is CASRSTGYNYGYTF. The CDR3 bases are TGTGCCAGCAGATCAACAGGGTATAACTATGGCTACACCTTC.

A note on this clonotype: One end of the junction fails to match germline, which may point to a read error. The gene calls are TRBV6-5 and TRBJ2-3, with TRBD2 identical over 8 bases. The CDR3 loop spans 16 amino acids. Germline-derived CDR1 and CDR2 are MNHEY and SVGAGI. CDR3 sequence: CASSYGTGGVTNTQYF. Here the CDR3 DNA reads TGTGCCAGCAGTTACGGCACCGGGGGGGTCACAAATACGCAGTATTTT.

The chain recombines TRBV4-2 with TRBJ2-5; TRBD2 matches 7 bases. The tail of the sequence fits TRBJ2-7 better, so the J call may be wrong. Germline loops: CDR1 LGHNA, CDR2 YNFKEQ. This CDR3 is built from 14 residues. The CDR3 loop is CASSQEGGRDEQYF. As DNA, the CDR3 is TGTGCCAGCAGCCAAGAGGGAGGGAGGGACGAGCAGTACTTC.

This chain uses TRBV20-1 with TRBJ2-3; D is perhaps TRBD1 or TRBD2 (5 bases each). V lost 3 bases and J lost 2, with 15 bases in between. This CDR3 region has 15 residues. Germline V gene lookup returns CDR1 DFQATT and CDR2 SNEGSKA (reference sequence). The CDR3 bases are TGCAGTGCTAGGCCCCCGGGACCCTACACAGATACGCAGTATTTT. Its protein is CSARPPGPYTDTQYF.

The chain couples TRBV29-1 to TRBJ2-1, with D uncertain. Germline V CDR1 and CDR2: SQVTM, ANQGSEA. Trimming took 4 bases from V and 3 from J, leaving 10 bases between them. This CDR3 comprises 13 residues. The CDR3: CSVARRDYNEQFF. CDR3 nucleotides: TGCAGCGTTGCGAGGAGAGACTACAATGAGCAGTTCTTC.

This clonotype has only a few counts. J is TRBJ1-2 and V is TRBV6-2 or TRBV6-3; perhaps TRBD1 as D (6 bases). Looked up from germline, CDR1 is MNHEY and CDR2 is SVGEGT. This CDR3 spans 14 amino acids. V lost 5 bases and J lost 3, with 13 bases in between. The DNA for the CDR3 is TGTGCCAGCAGTCCCCAAGGGGGGGACTATGGCTACACCTTC. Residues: CASSPQGGDYGYTF.

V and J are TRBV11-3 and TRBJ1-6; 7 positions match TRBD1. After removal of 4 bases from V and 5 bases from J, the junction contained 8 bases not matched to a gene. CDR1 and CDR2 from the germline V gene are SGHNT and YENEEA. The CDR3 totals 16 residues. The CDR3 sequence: CASSSYTGADNSPLHF. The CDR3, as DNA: TGTGCCAGCAGCTCCTATACAGGGGCGGATAATTCACCCCTCCACTTT.